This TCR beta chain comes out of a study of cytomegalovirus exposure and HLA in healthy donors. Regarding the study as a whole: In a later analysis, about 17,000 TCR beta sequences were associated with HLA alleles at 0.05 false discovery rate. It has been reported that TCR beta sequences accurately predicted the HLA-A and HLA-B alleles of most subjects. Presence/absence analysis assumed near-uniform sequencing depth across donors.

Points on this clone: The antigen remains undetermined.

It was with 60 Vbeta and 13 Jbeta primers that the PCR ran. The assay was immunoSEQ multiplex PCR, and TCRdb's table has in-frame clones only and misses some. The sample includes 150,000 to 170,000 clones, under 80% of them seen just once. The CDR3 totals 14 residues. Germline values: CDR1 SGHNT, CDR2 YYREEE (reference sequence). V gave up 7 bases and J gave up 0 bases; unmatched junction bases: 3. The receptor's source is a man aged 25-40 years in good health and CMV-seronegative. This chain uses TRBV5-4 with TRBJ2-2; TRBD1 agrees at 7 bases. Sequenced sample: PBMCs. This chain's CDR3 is CASGTETNTGELFF. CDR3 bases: TGTGCCAGCGGGACAGAAACGAACACCGGGGAGCTGTTTTTT.